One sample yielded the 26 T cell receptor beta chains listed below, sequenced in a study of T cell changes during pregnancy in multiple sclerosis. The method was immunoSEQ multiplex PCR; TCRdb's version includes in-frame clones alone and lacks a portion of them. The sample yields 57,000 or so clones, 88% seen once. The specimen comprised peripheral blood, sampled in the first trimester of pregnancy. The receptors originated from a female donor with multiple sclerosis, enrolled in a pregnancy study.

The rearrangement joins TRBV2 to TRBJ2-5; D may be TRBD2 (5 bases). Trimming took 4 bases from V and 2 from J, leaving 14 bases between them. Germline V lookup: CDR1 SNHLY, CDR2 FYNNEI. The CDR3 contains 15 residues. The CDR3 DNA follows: TGTGCCAGCAGTGGGGGAGCAGGCCGTCAAGAGACCCAGTACTTC. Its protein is CASSGGAGRQETQYF.

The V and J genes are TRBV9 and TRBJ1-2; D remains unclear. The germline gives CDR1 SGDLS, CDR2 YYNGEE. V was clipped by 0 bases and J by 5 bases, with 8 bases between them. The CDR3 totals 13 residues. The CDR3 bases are TGTGCCAGCAGCGTAGCTCAGGAATATGGCTACACCTTC. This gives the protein CASSVAQEYGYTF.

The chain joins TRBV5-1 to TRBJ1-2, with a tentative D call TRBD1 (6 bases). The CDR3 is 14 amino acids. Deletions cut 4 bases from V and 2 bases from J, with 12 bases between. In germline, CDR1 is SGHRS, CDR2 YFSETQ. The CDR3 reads CASSRLDSNYGYTF. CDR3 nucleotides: TGCGCCAGCAGCCGCTTGGACAGCAACTATGGCTACACCTTC.

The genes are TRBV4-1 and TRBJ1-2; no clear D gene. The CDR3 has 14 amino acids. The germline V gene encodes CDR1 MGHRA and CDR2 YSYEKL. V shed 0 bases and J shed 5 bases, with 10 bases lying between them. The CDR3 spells CASSQERLEYGYTF. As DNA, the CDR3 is TGCGCCAGCAGCCAAGAGAGATTAGAATATGGCTACACCTTC.

The CDR3 DNA is TGTGCCAGCAGGGATCCGGGACACAATGAAGCTTTCTTT. Amino acid sequence: CASRDPGHNEAFF. The V call is TRBV28, the J call TRBJ1-1, with D perhaps matching TRBD1 (6 bases). V was clipped by 6 bases and J by 7 bases, with 15 bases between them. The V gene's germline CDR1 is MDHEN and CDR2 SYDVKM. This CDR3 region has 13 residues.

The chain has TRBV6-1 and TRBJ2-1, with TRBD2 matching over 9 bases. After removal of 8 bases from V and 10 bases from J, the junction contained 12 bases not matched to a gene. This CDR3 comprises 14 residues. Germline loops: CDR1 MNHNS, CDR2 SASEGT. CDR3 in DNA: TGTGCCAGCGAAGAGGGGCGGGAGGGCCAGGAGCAGTTCTTC. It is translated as CASEEGREGQEQFF.

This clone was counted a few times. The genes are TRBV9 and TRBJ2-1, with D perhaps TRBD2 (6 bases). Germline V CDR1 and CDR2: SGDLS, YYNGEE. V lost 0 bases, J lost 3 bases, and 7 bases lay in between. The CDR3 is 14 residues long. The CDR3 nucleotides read TGTGCCAGCAGCGTAGAGGAGGGCTACAATGAGCAGTTCTTC. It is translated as CASSVEEGYNEQFF.

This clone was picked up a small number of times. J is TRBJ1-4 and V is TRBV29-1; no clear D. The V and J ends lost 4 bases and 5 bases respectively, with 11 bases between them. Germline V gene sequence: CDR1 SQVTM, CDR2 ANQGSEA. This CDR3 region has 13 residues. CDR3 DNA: TGCAGCGTTGTGTTGGCCACCAATGAAAAACTGTTTTTT. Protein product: CSVVLATNEKLFF.

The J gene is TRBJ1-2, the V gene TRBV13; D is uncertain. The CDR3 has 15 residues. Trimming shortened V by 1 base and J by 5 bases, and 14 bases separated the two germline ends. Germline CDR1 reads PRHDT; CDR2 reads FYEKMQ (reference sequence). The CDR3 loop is CASSLAGSGKYGYTF. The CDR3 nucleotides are TGTGCCAGCAGCTTAGCCGGCAGCGGAAAGTATGGCTACACCTTC.

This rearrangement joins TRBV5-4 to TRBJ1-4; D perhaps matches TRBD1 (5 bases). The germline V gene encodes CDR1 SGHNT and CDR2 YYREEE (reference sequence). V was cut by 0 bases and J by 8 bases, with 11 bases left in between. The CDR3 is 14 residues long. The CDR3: CASSLVGAEEKLFF. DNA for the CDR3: TGTGCCAGCAGCTTGGTTGGGGCAGAAGAAAAACTGTTTTTT.

CDR3 sequence reads: CASSQVGDRGDQPQHF. The CDR3 nucleotides read TGTGCCAGCAGCCAAGTAGGGGACAGGGGAGATCAGCCCCAGCATTTT. V gene TRBV4-2 combines with J gene TRBJ1-5, with TRBD1 matching 10 bases. CDR1 LGHNA and CDR2 YNFKEQ come from the germline V gene. The CDR3 is 16 amino acids. J was trimmed by 5 bases and V by 1 base; bases with no gene match: 5.

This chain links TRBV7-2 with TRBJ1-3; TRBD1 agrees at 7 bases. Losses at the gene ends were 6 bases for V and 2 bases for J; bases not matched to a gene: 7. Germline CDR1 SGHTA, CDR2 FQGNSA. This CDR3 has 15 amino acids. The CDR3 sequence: CASSLNRGAGNTIYF. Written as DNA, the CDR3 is TGTGCCAGCAGTTTGAACAGGGGTGCTGGAAACACCATATATTTT.

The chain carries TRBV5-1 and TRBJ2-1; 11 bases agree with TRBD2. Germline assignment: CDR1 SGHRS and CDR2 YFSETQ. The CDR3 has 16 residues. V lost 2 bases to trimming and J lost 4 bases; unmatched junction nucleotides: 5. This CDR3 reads CASSLQLAGAYNEQFF. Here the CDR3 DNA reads TGCGCCAGCAGCTTACAACTAGCGGGAGCATACAATGAGCAGTTCTTC.

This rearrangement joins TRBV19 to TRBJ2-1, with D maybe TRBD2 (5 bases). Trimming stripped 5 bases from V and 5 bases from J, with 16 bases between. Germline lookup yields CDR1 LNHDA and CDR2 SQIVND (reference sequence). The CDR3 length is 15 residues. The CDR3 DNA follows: TGTGCCAGTAGTCTCCTCAGCCTGCGGGACAATGAGCAGTTCTTC. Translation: CASSLLSLRDNEQFF. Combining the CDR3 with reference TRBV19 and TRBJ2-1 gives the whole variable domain DGGITQSPKYLFRKEGQNVTLSCEQNLNHDAMYWYRQDPGQGLRLIYYSQIVNDFQKGDIAEGYSVSREKKESFPLTVTSAQKNPTAFYLCASSLLSLRDNEQFFGPGTRLTVL.

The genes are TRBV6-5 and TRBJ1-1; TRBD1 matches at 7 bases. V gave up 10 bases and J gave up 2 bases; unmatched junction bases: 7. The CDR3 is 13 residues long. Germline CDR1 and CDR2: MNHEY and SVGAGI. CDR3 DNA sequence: TGTGCCACCAAACAGGGGTTTAACACTGAAGCTTTCTTT. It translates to CATKQGFNTEAFF.

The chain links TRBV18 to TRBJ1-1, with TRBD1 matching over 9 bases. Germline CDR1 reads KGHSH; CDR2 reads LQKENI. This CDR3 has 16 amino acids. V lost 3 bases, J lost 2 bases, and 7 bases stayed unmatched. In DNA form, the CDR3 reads TGTGCCAGCTCACCCACAGGGGGCGGATCTAACACTGAAGCTTTCTTT. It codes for CASSPTGGGSNTEAFF.

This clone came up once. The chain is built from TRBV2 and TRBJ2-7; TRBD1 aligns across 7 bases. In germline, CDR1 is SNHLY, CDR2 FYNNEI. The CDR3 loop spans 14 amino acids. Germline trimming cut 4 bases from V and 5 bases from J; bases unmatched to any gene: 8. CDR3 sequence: CASSATDRADEQYF. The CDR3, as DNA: TGTGCCAGCAGTGCTACCGACAGGGCAGACGAGCAGTACTTC. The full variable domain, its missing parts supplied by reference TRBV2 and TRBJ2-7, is EPEVTQTPSHQVTQMGQEVILRCVPISNHLYFYWYRQILGQKVEFLVSFYNNEISEKSEIFDDQFSVERPDGSNFTLKIRSTKLEDSAMYFCASSATDRADEQYFGPGTRLTVT.

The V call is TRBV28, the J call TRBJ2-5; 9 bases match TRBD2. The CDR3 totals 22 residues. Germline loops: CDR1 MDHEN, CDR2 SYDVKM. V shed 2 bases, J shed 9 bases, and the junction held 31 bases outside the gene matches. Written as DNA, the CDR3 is TGTGCCAGCAGTTTACCCGGCGGTTTTGTCGAGAACCGACCCGAGGGACTAGCAGCCCAGTACTTC. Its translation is CASSLPGGFVENRPEGLAAQYF. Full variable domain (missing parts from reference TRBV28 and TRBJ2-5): DVKVTQSSRYLVKRTGEKVFLECVQDMDHENMFWYRQDPGLGLRLIYFSYDVKMKEKGDIPEGYSVSREKKERFSLILESASTNQTSMYLCASSLPGGFVENRPEGLAAQYFGPGTRLLVL.

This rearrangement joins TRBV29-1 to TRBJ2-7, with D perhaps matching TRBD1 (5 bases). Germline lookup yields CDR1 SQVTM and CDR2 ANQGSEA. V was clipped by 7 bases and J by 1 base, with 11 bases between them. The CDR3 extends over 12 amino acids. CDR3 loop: CSAEGESYEQYF. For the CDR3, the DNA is TGCAGCGCCGAAGGGGAATCCTACGAGCAGTACTTC.

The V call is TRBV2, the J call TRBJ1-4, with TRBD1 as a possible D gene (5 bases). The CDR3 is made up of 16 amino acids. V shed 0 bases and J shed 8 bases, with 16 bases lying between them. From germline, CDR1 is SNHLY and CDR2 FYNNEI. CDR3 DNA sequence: TGTGCCAGCAGTGAAGCCTACAGTGGGGGGTGGGAAAAACTGTTTTTT. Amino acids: CASSEAYSGGWEKLFF.

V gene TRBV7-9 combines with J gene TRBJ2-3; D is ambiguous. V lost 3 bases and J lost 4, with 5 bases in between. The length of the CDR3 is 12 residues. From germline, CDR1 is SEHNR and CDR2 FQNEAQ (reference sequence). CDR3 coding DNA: TGTGCCAGCAGCTTGGCTGCAGATACGCAGTATTTT. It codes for CASSLAADTQYF.

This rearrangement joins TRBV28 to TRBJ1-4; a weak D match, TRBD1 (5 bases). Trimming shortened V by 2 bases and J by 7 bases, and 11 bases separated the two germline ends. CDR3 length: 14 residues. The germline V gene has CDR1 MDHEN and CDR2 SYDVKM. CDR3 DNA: TGTGCCAGCAGTTTAGGAGGGGTTGGTGAAAAACTGTTTTTT. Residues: CASSLGGVGEKLFF.

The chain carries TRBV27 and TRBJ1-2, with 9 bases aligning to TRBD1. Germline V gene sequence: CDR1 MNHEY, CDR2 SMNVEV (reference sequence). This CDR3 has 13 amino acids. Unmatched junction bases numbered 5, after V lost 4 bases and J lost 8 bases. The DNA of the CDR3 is TGTGCCAGCAGTTCACAGGGGGCTGACGGCTACACCTTC. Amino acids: CASSSQGADGYTF.

The CDR3 here is CASRWNEKLFF. The CDR3 nucleotides read TGTGCCAGCCGGTGGAATGAAAAACTGTTTTTT. The rearrangement uses TRBV27 and TRBJ1-4; D gene ambiguous. V dropped 8 bases and J dropped 5 bases, with 6 bases sitting between them. Germline-derived CDR1 and CDR2 are MNHEY and SMNVEV (reference sequence). The CDR3 spans 11 residues.

CDR3: CASSFEGHSGRGQETQYF. The CDR3, as DNA: TGTGCCAGCAGCTTTGAGGGGCATAGCGGGAGAGGTCAAGAGACCCAGTACTTC. The chain couples TRBV12-1 to TRBJ2-5; the table names TRBD2, a call not compared with the DNA. TRBV12-1 is a known pseudogene. The CDR3 spans 18 residues.

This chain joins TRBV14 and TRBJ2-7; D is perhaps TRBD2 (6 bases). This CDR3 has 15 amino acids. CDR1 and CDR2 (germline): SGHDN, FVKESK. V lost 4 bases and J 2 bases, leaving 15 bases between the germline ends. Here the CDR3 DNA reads TGTGCCAGCAGCCGGGGACTGTACGCCGCCTACGAGCAGTACTTC. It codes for CASSRGLYAAYEQYF.